This T cell receptor beta chain was obtained from a study of CD4 T cell repertoires in COVID-19. Germline loops: CDR1 LGHNA, CDR2 YNFKEQ. The CDR3 extends over 16 amino acids. Trimming took 4 bases from V and 2 from J; bases not matched to a gene: 7. The method was immunoSEQ multiplex PCR; TCRdb's version includes in-frame clones alone and lacks a portion of them. The data show about 75,000 clones, with about 83% seen just once and roughly 0.6% held by the top ten. A remark on this clone: Its specificity is unknown.

Mild-to-severe COVID-19 survivors were the donors. These memory T cells were uncultured and sequenced directly after ex vivo isolation. Study-level results: Suggested intraclonal diversification: top SARS-CoV-2-reactive clonotypes appeared in two or three memory subsets.

Specimen: CD4+ T cells from peripheral blood, collected after recovery from COVID-19. The sequence was obtained from a human donor who had COVID-19. The chain couples TRBV4-2 to TRBJ1-3; 8 bases are a match to TRBD1. CDR3 coding DNA: TGTGCCAGCAGCCCGAAGGACAGGGAACCTGGAAACACCATATATTTT. Translated, it gives CASSPKDREPGNTIYF.